This T cell receptor beta chain was sequenced during a study of T and B cells in COVID-19 patients. Across the study: The recovered cohort's median age was 34 years, versus about 63 years in active infection.

Study-wide results and limits: Blood from mildly ill patients while symptomatic, and early samples from severe cases, were scarce.

The CDR3 totals 14 residues. The germline gives CDR1 SGHKS, CDR2 YYEKEE (reference sequence). From blood, about 230-500 ng of genomic DNA served as TRB template. TRB rearrangements were amplified by multiplex PCR with BIOMED2 TRB-A/B primers. TCRdb used MiXCR to reprocess the multiplex PCR reads, holding one entry per CDR3 protein. The repertoire holds around 1,500 distinct CDR3 sequences, under 35% seen once, with 67% in the top ten. As regards this clonotype: The antigen remains undetermined. One end of the junction varies from germline; a read error may be responsible.

Sequencing used blood. The TCR was taken from a human donor with active COVID-19. The V gene is TRBV5-5, the J gene TRBJ2-7; 11 bases line up with TRBD1. The DNA for the CDR3 is TGCGCCAGCAGCCCAGGGACAGGGGGTTATGAGCAGTACTTC. It yields the protein CASSPGTGGYEQYF.